This TCR beta chain was sequenced for a study of somatic mutations in cytotoxic T cells in rheumatoid arthritis. In the study overall: No treatment had yet been given when patient blood (30 ml EDTA) was drawn, right after diagnosis.

Assay: immunoSEQ multiplex PCR; the TCRdb copy retains only in-frame clones and omits some. The sample yields 10,000 to 12,000 clones, 65% to 85% seen once. V lost 1 base and J 4 bases, leaving 10 bases between the germline ends. CDR3 length: 15 residues. Germline CDR1 SGHAT, CDR2 FQNNGV. The chain uses TRBV11-2 and TRBJ2-2; no reliable D call. Input material: CD8+ T cells sorted from blood. This sequence originates from an adult with rheumatoid arthritis. For the CDR3, the DNA is TGTGCCAGCAGCTTAGTCCCCGAGACCACCGGGGAGCTGTTTTTT. Amino acid sequence: CASSLVPETTGELFF. The whole variable domain, filled in from reference TRBV11-2 and TRBJ2-2, reads EAGVAQSPRYKIIEKRQSVAFWCNPISGHATLYWYQQILGQGPKLLIQFQNNGVVDDSQLPKDRFSAERLKGVDSTLKIQPAKLEDSAVYLCASSLVPETTGELFFGEGSRLTVL.